These T cell receptor beta chains were read from a single sample in a study of blood T cell repertoires in COVID-19. Using immunoSEQ multiplex PCR, the repertoire was profiled, and TCRdb retains in-frame clones only, with some absent. This table holds some 290,000 clones, roughly 90% found once. The specimen sequenced was peripheral blood. The receptors originated from a woman younger than 45 with COVID-19, enrolled during active disease. The CDR3 runs from the conserved cysteine through the conserved F or W. The D gene is left open where the match is weak. Not all rows give a size; the values are once, few, many and, for expanded clones, a class.

.	TRBJ1-2	TRBD1	TRBV5-5	CASRGQVADGYTF	TGTGCCAGCAGGGGACAGGTAGCTGATGGCTACACCTTC
.	TRBJ2-7	TRBD2	TRBV29-1	CSASSGSFSGEQYF	TGCAGCGCCTCTAGCGGGAGCTTTTCCGGCGAGCAGTACTTC
.	TRBJ1-1	TRBD1	TRBV2	CASSDRGSGTEAFF	TGTGCCAGCAGTGACAGGGGGTCGGGCACTGAAGCTTTCTTT
.	TRBJ2-1	.	TRBV7-9	CASSFGSGGSYNEQFF	TGTGCCAGCAGCTTCGGCAGCGGAGGCTCCTACAATGAGCAGTTCTTC
.	TRBJ2-5	.	TRBV10-2	CASSPTGWETQYF	TGCGCCAGCAGTCCGACGGGTTGGGAGACCCAGTACTTC
.	TRBJ2-3	.	TRBV10-3	CAAKDVVRGDTQYF	TGTGCCGCGAAGGACGTGGTTAGGGGCGATACGCAGTATTTT
.	TRBJ2-1	.	TRBV9	CASSVTSFNEQFF	TGTGCCAGCAGCGTAACTAGTTTCAATGAGCAGTTCTTC
.	TRBJ2-3	.	TRBV19	CASSIRTVTDTQYF	TGTGCCAGTAGTATAAGAACAGTGACAGATACGCAGTATTTT
.	TRBJ2-3	TRBD2	TRBV24-1	CATSGGGTSVPDTQYF	TGTGCCACCAGTGGGGGGGGGACTAGCGTCCCAGATACGCAGTATTTT
.	TRBJ1-5	.	TRBV11-2	CASSLDRVNQPQHF	TGTGCCAGCAGCTTAGACAGGGTCAATCAGCCCCAGCATTTT
.	TRBJ1-2	.	TRBV4-1	CASSQDPGVNYGYTF	TGCGCCAGCAGCCAAGATCCCGGGGTTAACTATGGCTACACCTTC
.	TRBJ1-5	.	TRBV30	CAWGTGSNQPQHF	TGTGCCTGGGGGACGGGGAGCAATCAGCCCCAGCATTTT
few	TRBJ2-1	TRBD2	TRBV5-4	CASSLASGGYNEQFF	TGTGCCAGCAGCTTGGCCAGCGGGGGATACAATGAGCAGTTCTTC
.	TRBJ1-1	.	TRBV29-1	CSVVAGLHMNTEAFF	TGCAGCGTTGTGGCAGGGCTGCACATGAACACTGAAGCTTTCTTT
.	TRBJ2-1	.	TRBV11-3	CASSLESTRHNEQFF	TGTGCCAGCAGCTTAGAATCGACTAGACACAATGAGCAGTTCTTC
.	TRBJ1-1	TRBD1	TRBV28	CASSPGGQSEAFF	TGTGCCAGCAGTCCCGGGGGACAGTCTGAAGCTTTCTTT
.	TRBJ1-4	.	TRBV28	CASRPAGEKLFF	TGTGCCAGCAGACCCGCGGGGGAAAAACTGTTTTTT
.	TRBJ2-5	.	TRBV21-1	CAGQPGLAGQQGTQYF	TGTGCCGGCCAACCGGGACTAGCGGGACAACAAGGGACCCAGTACTTC
.	TRBJ2-5	TRBD2	TRBV3-1/TRBV3-2	CASNRLAGGVETQYF	TGTGCCAGCAACCGACTAGCGGGGGGCGTTGAGACCCAGTACTTC
.	TRBJ2-5	.	TRBV30	CAWSSGDSDQETQYF	TGTGCCTGGAGTAGTGGCGACAGTGACCAAGAGACCCAGTACTTC
.	TRBJ2-3	.	TRBV25-1	CASRLTDTQYF	TGTGCCAGCCGACTAACAGATACGCAGTATTTT
.	TRBJ2-3	.	TRBV4-1	CASSQAGKADTQYF	TGCGCCAGCAGCCAAGCGGGTAAGGCAGATACGCAGTATTTT
.	TRBJ2-3	TRBD2	TRBV5-6	CAGGLAGTDTQYF	TGTGCCGGCGGACTAGCGGGCACAGATACGCAGTATTTT
.	TRBJ2-3	TRBD1	TRBV6-5	CASSPPGQLTDTQYF	TGTGCCAGCAGTCCTCCGGGACAGCTCACAGATACGCAGTATTTT
.	TRBJ2-7	.	TRBV3-1/TRBV3-2	CASRRRDKLEQYF	TGTGCCAGCAGGCGACGGGACAAACTCGAGCAGTACTTC
.	TRBJ2-3	.	TRBV6-5	CASSRQVTQDTQYF	TGTGCCAGCAGCCGACAGGTGACCCAAGATACGCAGTATTTT
once	TRBJ1-4	.	TRBV30	CAWSVDSFEKLFF	TGTGCCTGGAGTGTGGACAGCTTTGAAAAACTGTTTTTT
.	TRBJ2-5	.	TRBV27	CASSLNGLGETQYF	TGTGCCAGCAGTTTAAATGGACTGGGAGAGACCCAGTACTTC
few	TRBJ2-1	.	TRBV11-2	CASSSRLAYNEQFF	TGTGCCAGCAGCTCCAGACTAGCCTACAATGAGCAGTTCTTC
.	TRBJ1-5	TRBD1	TRBV19	CASSTKLTGGYQPQHF	TGTGCCAGTAGTACAAAACTCACAGGGGGGTATCAGCCCCAGCATTTT
.	TRBJ2-1	TRBD2	TRBV9	CASSGPLAADHNEQFF	TGTGCCAGCAGCGGACCCCTAGCGGCTGATCACAATGAGCAGTTCTTC
few	TRBJ1-2	.	TRBV14	CASSQGAGDYGYTF	TGTGCCAGCAGCCAAGGCGCAGGCGACTATGGCTACACCTTC
.	TRBJ2-2	TRBD2	TRBV3-1/TRBV3-2	CASSPGLAGDYTGELFF	TGTGCCAGCAGCCCAGGACTAGCGGGAGACTACACCGGGGAGCTGTTTTTT
.	TRBJ1-1	.	TRBV29-1	CSVVQVEAFF	TGCAGCGTAGTACAGGTAGAAGCTTTCTTT
.	TRBJ1-2	.	TRBV11-3	CASSLETEGRGYGYTF	TGTGCCAGCAGCTTAGAAACTGAGGGCCGGGGATATGGCTACACCTTC